Listed here are 32 T cell receptor beta chains from one sample, sequenced in a study of regulatory T cells in long-lasting Graves disease. Documented time point: persistent/refractory GD, antithyroid drugs over 5 years with positive TRAb. With RNA extracted from PBMCs as input, the TCR library was made. Through Arm-PCR of CDR3 regions and iRepertoire HTBI primers, TCR beta libraries were built. Each CDR3 protein gets one entry after TCRdb re-called the multiplex PCR reads with MiXCR. The sample records some 440,000 distinct CDR3 sequences, less than 25% being singletons. The source was peripheral blood mononuclear cells (PBMCs), collected when the disease was refractory, from a patient treated with antithyroid drugs. These receptor sequences come from a female donor with Graves disease.

This clonotype has a count of ten or more. CDR3 sequence reads: CASSLPGLAGGRETQYF. CDR3 in DNA: TGTGCCAGTAGTCTCCCGGGACTAGCGGGAGGCCGGGAGACCCAGTACTTC. The chain is built from TRBV19 and TRBJ2-5; 15 positions match TRBD2. Germline loops: CDR1 LNHDA, CDR2 SQIVND (reference sequence). V trimming: 5 bases; J trimming: 5 bases; junction bases outside the gene matches: 9. CDR3 length: 17 amino acids.

The chain combines TRBV28 with TRBJ2-3; 9 nucleotides match TRBD1. There are 13 residues in the CDR3. CDR1 MDHEN and CDR2 SYDVKM come from the germline V gene. After removal of 6 bases from V and 6 bases from J, the junction contained 4 bases not matched to a gene. For the CDR3, the DNA is TGTGCCAGCAGGACAGGGGGGGCCGATACGCAGTATTTT. Encoded protein: CASRTGGADTQYF.

V is TRBV2 and J is TRBJ2-1; TRBD2 aligns across 9 bases. The germline V gene encodes CDR1 SNHLY and CDR2 FYNNEI. This CDR3 has 14 amino acids. V gave up 4 bases and J gave up 6 bases; unmatched junction bases: 4. CDR3 sequence: CASSVAGGFNEQFF. CDR3 sequence (DNA): TGTGCCAGCAGTGTCGCGGGAGGGTTCAATGAGCAGTTCTTC.

This clonotype was seen at least ten times. This chain uses TRBV6-1 with TRBJ1-2; weak D call: TRBD1 (5 bases). This CDR3 has 16 amino acids. CDR1 is MNHNS, CDR2 SASEGT, per germline. V was cut by 5 bases and J by 4 bases, with 20 bases left in between. The CDR3 region has the DNA TGTGCCAGCAGTCTTACTCCGGGACGAAGGATCTATGGCTACACCTTC. It translates to CASSLTPGRRIYGYTF.

This clonotype was seen ten or more times. A read error may account for a junction end that differs from germline. The chain is built from TRBV6-2 or TRBV6-3 and TRBJ2-7; tentatively, D is TRBD2 (5 bases). The germline CDR1 and CDR2 sequences are MNHEY and SVGEGT. The CDR3 totals 14 residues. CDR3 sequence: CASGYGMSSYEQYF. CDR3 sequence (DNA): TGTGCCAGCGGTTACGGGATGAGCTCCTACGAGCAGTACTTC.

The chain links TRBV15 to TRBJ2-5, with TRBD2 matching 9 bases. Germline-derived CDR1 and CDR2 are LNHNV and YYDKDF (reference sequence). This CDR3 has 15 amino acids. The V and J ends lost 1 base and 5 bases, in that order; junction bases with no gene match: 5. The CDR3 reads CATSRGSSGMETQYF. CDR3 in DNA: TGTGCCACCAGCAGAGGTTCTAGCGGGATGGAGACCCAGTACTTC.

Concerning this clonotype: A much larger clone is a single base away; this may be a read error. The CDR3 ends on some other residue instead of the conserved phenylalanine or tryptophan, so this is likely a read error. The rearrangement uses TRBV28 and TRBJ1-4, with 8 bases matching TRBD1. CDR3 size: 17 residues. V shed 2 bases, J shed 5 bases, and the junction held 10 bases outside the gene matches. Germline assignment: CDR1 MDHEN and CDR2 SYDVKM. The CDR3 spells CASSLQGARGLNEKLFS. As DNA, the CDR3 is TGTGCCAGCAGTTTACAGGGGGCCCGTGGATTAAATGAAAAACTGTTTTCT.

This clonotype was seen only a few times. The chain has TRBV7-9 and TRBJ2-7, with no clear D. The CDR3 totals 10 residues. V shed 5 bases and J shed 7 bases, with 6 bases lying between them. Germline CDR1 and CDR2: SEHNR and FQNEAQ (reference sequence). CDR3: CASSPQEQYF. The CDR3 DNA reads TGTGCCAGCAGCCCCCAGGAGCAGTACTTC.

With respect to this clonotype: One junction end disagrees with the germline gene, perhaps due to a read error. The rearrangement links TRBV12-5 to TRBJ2-4, with 7 bases fitting TRBD2. The CDR3 extends over 15 amino acids. Germline loops: CDR1 LGHNT, CDR2 FRNRAP. DNA for the CDR3: TGTGCTAGTGGTTTGCCGGGGGGTAGCGGAACCCAAGTAGCCTTC. As protein: CASGLPGGSGTQVAF.

The V and J genes are TRBV19 and TRBJ2-2, with 8 bases that match TRBD1. V was clipped by 7 bases and J by 1 base; unmatched bases: 17. The CDR3 sequence is 19 residues long. Germline CDR1 LNHDA, CDR2 SQIVND (reference sequence). CDR3 amino acids: CASTLYPQDRVWNTGELFF. The CDR3 DNA follows: TGTGCCAGTACCTTATATCCCCAGGACAGGGTTTGGAACACCGGGGAGCTGTTTTTT.

This clonotype appeared a few times. The chain carries TRBV6-1 and TRBJ1-6; the match to TRBD1 covers 7 bases. CDR1 is MNHNS, CDR2 SASEGT, per germline. V lost 7 bases, J lost 4 bases, and 7 bases stayed unmatched. This CDR3 is built from 15 residues. CDR3 nucleotide sequence: TGTGCCAGCACCCTGACAGGGACTTATAATTCACCCCTCCACTTT. Encoded protein: CASTLTGTYNSPLHF.

This clonotype was observed a few times. This chain joins TRBV12-3 or TRBV12-4 and TRBJ2-6; possibly TRBD2 for D (6 bases). The CDR3 covers 17 residues. Trimming cost V 5 bases and J 0 bases, with 14 bases left between them. Written as DNA, the CDR3 is TGTGCCAGCAGTCCCGCGGGACGGAACTCTGGGGCCAACGTCCTGACTTTC. As protein: CASSPAGRNSGANVLTF.

This clonotype has ten or more counts. V and J are TRBV28 and TRBJ2-7; 7 nucleotides align to TRBD1. This CDR3 contains 16 residues. V shed 5 bases, J shed 0 bases, and the junction held 10 bases outside the gene matches. Germline values: CDR1 MDHEN, CDR2 SYDVKM. The CDR3 DNA is TGTGCCAGCAGTCCACAGGGGCCCTTCCGCTCCTACGAGCAGTACTTC. It specifies CASSPQGPFRSYEQYF.

On this clonotype: One base away lies a much larger clone, so this may be a sequencing read error. The rearrangement links TRBV6-1 to TRBJ2-7; weak D call: TRBD2 (5 bases). This CDR3 is built from 14 residues. Germline CDR1 and CDR2: MNHNS and SASEGT. The CDR3 nucleotides are TGTGCCAGCAGGCCGAGGGCCATCCCCTACGAGCAGCACTTC. This codes for CASRPRAIPYEQHF.

In DNA, the CDR3 is TGTGCCAGCAATCCAAACGTACGCTTCGCTAGCGGGCTTGCAGATACGCAGTATTTT. Translated: CASNPNVRFASGLADTQYF. The chain carries TRBV12-3 or TRBV12-4 and TRBJ2-3; 8 bases align to TRBD2. CDR3 size: 19 residues. The J segment lost 4 bases and the V segment lost 7 bases, leaving 22 bases of the junction unmatched.

V and J are TRBV9 and TRBJ1-1; D gene ambiguous. CDR1 and CDR2 from the germline V gene are SGDLS and YYNGEE. This CDR3 spans 15 amino acids. Trimming stripped 4 bases from V and 0 bases from J, with 13 bases between. The CDR3 DNA reads TGTGCCAGCAGCCCCCGGGCGGTCCTGAACACTGAAGCTTTCTTT. The encoded protein is CASSPRAVLNTEAFF. Full variable domain (outside the CDR3, taken from reference TRBV9 and TRBJ1-1): DSGVTQTPKHLITATGQRVTLRCSPRSGDLSVYWYQQSLDQGLQFLIQYYNGEERAKGNILERFSAQQFPDLHSELNLSSLELGDSALYFCASSPRAVLNTEAFFGQGTRLTVV.

This clonotype was observed a handful of times. This chain's CDR3 is CASSLEGRGGTEAFF. The CDR3 DNA follows: TGTGCCAGCAGCTTGGAGGGCAGGGGCGGCACTGAAGCTTTCTTT. The J gene is TRBJ1-1, the V gene TRBV5-6; a possible D gene is TRBD1 (6 bases). This CDR3 comprises 15 residues. The V gene lost 0 bases and the J gene lost 4 bases, with 13 bases spanning the gap. Germline-derived CDR1 and CDR2 are SGHDT and YYEEEE.

CDR3 sequence (DNA): TGTGCCAGCAGTGTGGAGGGACCCCCCGGGGGTGAAGCTTTCTTT. This translates into CASSVEGPPGGEAFF. The rearrangement joins TRBV6-1 to TRBJ1-1; TRBD1 is a possible D gene (5 bases). Trimming took off 4 bases at V and 7 bases at J, with 19 bases between the two ends. CDR1 MNHNS and CDR2 SASEGT come from the germline V gene. The CDR3 has 15 residues.

This chain joins TRBV5-6 and TRBJ2-7; maybe TRBD1 (5 bases). The V gene's germline CDR1 is SGHDT and CDR2 YYEEEE. CDR3 length: 15 residues. Trimming stripped 4 bases from V and 3 bases from J, with 17 bases between. CDR3 bases: TGTGCCAGCAGCCAAACAGGATCCCCCATCTACGAGCAGTACTTC. Translating it yields CASSQTGSPIYEQYF.

V usage is TRBV24-1 and J usage is TRBJ2-3; TRBD2 agrees at 7 bases. The CDR3 has 14 residues. Germline loops: CDR1 KGHDR, CDR2 SFDVKD. Trimming cost V 7 bases and J 2 bases; bases outside gene matches: 5. The CDR3 loop is CATRPSGFTDTQYF. In nucleotides, the CDR3 is TGTGCCACCAGGCCTAGCGGATTCACAGATACGCAGTATTTT.

This clonotype was seen a handful of times. The rearrangement joins TRBV7-9 to TRBJ1-1; 8 bases match TRBD1. V dropped 6 bases and J dropped 6; count of bases not matched to a gene: 9. This CDR3 spans 14 amino acids. CDR1 and CDR2 (germline): SEHNR, FQNEAQ (reference sequence). This chain's CDR3 is CASRSGTGGSEAFF. The CDR3 DNA follows: TGTGCCAGCAGATCCGGGACAGGTGGGTCTGAAGCTTTCTTT.

This rearrangement joins TRBV5-1 to TRBJ2-2; 8 nucleotides agree with TRBD2. Germline V lookup: CDR1 SGHRS, CDR2 YFSETQ. The ends lost 2 bases at V and 7 bases at J; junction bases unmatched: 7. This CDR3 comprises 15 residues. The CDR3 reads CASSFTGGPGGELFF. The CDR3 DNA follows: TGCGCCAGCAGCTTTACGGGAGGGCCCGGCGGGGAGCTGTTTTTT.

At least ten counts were recorded for this clonotype. CDR3 nucleotide sequence: TGTGCCAGCAGCTTAGTGGGTTCTGGAAACACCATATATTTT. Translation: CASSLVGSGNTIYF. This chain connects TRBV7-2 to TRBJ1-3, with unresolved D. V was pared by 1 base and J by 1 base, with 5 bases between. CDR3 length: 14 amino acids. The V gene's germline CDR1 is SGHTA and CDR2 FQGNSA.

This clonotype was seen more than once but under ten times. The gene calls are TRBV4-1 and TRBJ1-4; D is perhaps TRBD1 (6 bases). The CDR3 runs 14 residues. V was shortened by 4 bases and J by 5 bases, with 11 bases between the two germline ends. The germline V gene encodes CDR1 MGHRA and CDR2 YSYEKL. CDR3 coding DNA: TGCGCCAGCAGCCGGGGGCGGCTCAATGAAAAACTGTTTTTT. As protein: CASSRGRLNEKLFF.

The chain combines TRBV4-1 with TRBJ2-4; TRBD2 matches at 8 bases. Germline CDR1 and CDR2: MGHRA and YSYEKL. The CDR3 contains 16 residues. V dropped 4 bases and J dropped 2; count of bases not matched to a gene: 7. CDR3 sequence: CASSPSGSGPKNIQYF. In DNA form, the CDR3 reads TGCGCCAGCAGCCCCAGCGGGAGCGGACCCAAAAACATTCAGTACTTC.

The chain uses TRBV30 and TRBJ2-7, with D unclear. The CDR3 consists of 15 residues. Trimming removed 0 bases from V and 1 base from J, with 13 bases in between. In germline, CDR1 is GTSNPN, CDR2 SVGIG (reference sequence). The CDR3 coding sequence is TGTGCCTGGAGTGTAGAGGCAGAGCTATCCTACGAGCAGTACTTC. As protein: CAWSVEAELSYEQYF.

Note on this clonotype: A much larger clone is a single base away; this may be a read error. The gene calls are TRBV3-1 and TRBJ1-2, with D perhaps TRBD1 (5 bases). This CDR3 spans 14 amino acids. The germline V gene has CDR1 LGHDT and CDR2 YNNKEL (reference sequence). In DNA, the CDR3 is TGTGCCAGCAGCCAAGGGGGACTGAGCTATAGCTACACCTTC. This sequence encodes CASSQGGLSYSYTF.

This clonotype was found a few times. The V call is TRBV11-2, the J call TRBJ2-7; D might be TRBD1 (5 bases). V was clipped by 1 base and J by 2 bases, with 12 bases between them. CDR1 is SGHAT, CDR2 FQNNGV, per germline. The CDR3 loop spans 15 amino acids. CDR3 sequence reads: CASSLAVTAPYEQYF. In DNA form, the CDR3 reads TGTGCCAGCAGCTTAGCAGTGACAGCACCCTACGAGCAGTACTTC.

This CDR3 reads CASSPQLGVAFF. The CDR3 DNA follows: TGTGCCAGTAGTCCTCAATTGGGCGTCGCTTTCTTT. The chain couples TRBV19 to TRBJ1-1; D remains unclear. V was cut by 5 bases and J by 11 bases, with 15 bases left in between. The CDR3 runs 12 residues. Germline CDR1 LNHDA, CDR2 SQIVND (reference sequence).

Note on this clonotype: A much larger clone is a single base away; this may be a read error. Lacking the conserved final phenylalanine or tryptophan, this CDR3 likely reflects a read error. The CDR3 DNA sequence: TGCAGCGTCCTAGAACAACATGGCTACACCTCC. Amino acids: CSVLEQHGYTS. J is TRBJ1-2 and V is TRBV29-1; no firm D call. V was pared by 6 bases and J by 6 bases, with 11 bases between. The length of the CDR3 is 11 residues. CDR1 is SQVTM, CDR2 ANQGSEA, per germline.

This clonotype was recorded many times. J is TRBJ1-1 and V is TRBV7-9; 7 nucleotides match TRBD1. This CDR3 is 15 amino acids long. With V trimmed by 1 base and J by 4 bases, 6 bases remained unmatched. Germline CDR1 is SEHNR and CDR2 is FQNEAQ (reference sequence). The CDR3 protein is CASSLDRGLPTEAFF. In DNA form, the CDR3 reads TGTGCCAGCAGCTTAGACAGGGGATTACCCACTGAAGCTTTCTTT.

This clonotype was picked up many times. V gene TRBV20-1 combines with J gene TRBJ2-5; TRBD1 aligns across 7 bases. V shed 1 base and J 0 bases; nucleotides not matched to a gene: 5. The CDR3 is 15 residues long. CDR1 is DFQATT, CDR2 SNEGSKA, per germline (reference sequence). The CDR3 DNA is TGCAGTGCTAGAGTTGACAGGGTATACCAAGAGACCCAGTACTTC. Translating it yields CSARVDRVYQETQYF.